The sequence of this TCR beta chain was determined in a study of blood T cell repertoires in COVID-19 (dated by TCRdb to about 2020). Regarding the study in general: Collaborator samples came from the United States, Italy and Spain and covered acute and convalescent phases of COVID-19. The repertoires were made available in a free public database intended to serve as a resource for research on the immune response to SARS-CoV-2. Where HLA class I and class II types were available, the types were taken from metadata supplied by the sample provider, not from assay-based typing. A de-identified subject ID, COVID-19 status, age in years and sex were almost always included in the sample metadata. Samples came from the ongoing ImmuneRACE study (first 160 participants) plus 1,254 subjects from 6 global collaborators. The dataset comprised deeply sampled blood TCRbeta repertoires from subjects exposed to, actively infected with, or recovered from COVID-19. The prospective study material was composed of cDNA or gDNA derived from T cells, B-cell-depleted T cells, or PBMCs.

Beyond this particular receptor, the publication reports: The amount of clinical and demographic metadata varied by source and participant and was provided uncurated.

CDR1 SNHLY and CDR2 FYNNEI are derived from the germline V gene. Trimming at the junction amounts to 10 bases on V and 0 bases on J, and the germline ends lie 13 bases apart. The CDR3 holds 14 amino acids from the cysteine to the phenylalanine. The kept DNA is CDR3 alone, 42 bases in frame from the first base. In this sample, this clone turned up once. Its binding antigen is unknown. The sample holds no much larger clone one base away, and base qualities are not on file. Participants in the prospective study were aged about 18 to 90 years, lived in more than 20 United States geographic areas, and enrolled through a virtual design. In the prospective study, participants were assigned to cohorts based on the clinical history participants reported in a screening survey and a study questionnaire. For ImmuneRACE Cohort 3, a participant was defined as recovered based on two consecutive negative NP/OP PCR tests, clearance by a healthcare professional, or resolution of symptoms. Mobile phlebotomists in the prospective study collected whole blood, serum and a nasopharyngeal or oropharyngeal swab from every participant. Over an approximately 2-month period, participants in the prospective study had the option of providing additional blood draws and questionnaires. Before DNA extraction, blood samples from the prospective study were shipped at room temperature or frozen.

TCRbeta CDR3 regions were amplified from genomic DNA using the immunoSEQ Assay, a bias-controlled multiplex PCR. For the original study's pipeline: Within the assay, amplification of reference gene primers was used to estimate how many nucleated cells each sample contained. To quantify the absolute abundance of each unique TCRbeta CDR3 rearrangement, sequence reads were collapsed and filtered. For each sample, productive Simpson clonality was calculated as the square root of Simpson's diversity index across productive rearrangements. In TCRdb, the immuneACCESS table is reduced to in-frame sequences with V and J assigned. These tables do not hold every clone; where another copy was compared, an unresolved V gene accounts for under half, and the others remain unexplained. V, J and clone size were drawn from that table, and D and trimming were deduced from the DNA. In this sample the table shows over 300,000 clones, roughly nine tenths of which occur a single time. 4.5% to 7% of the sample is taken by the ten largest.

Input material: PBMCs or T cells enriched from blood (not recorded which). The chain is encoded by TRBV2 joined to TRBJ1-3, with the D gene call left open. The TCR sequence derives from a young woman who had recovered from COVID-19. The DNA sequence follows: TGTGCCACCAAAGGCCGGGGCTCTGGAAACACCATATATTTT. It encodes CATKGRGSGNTIYF.